This T cell receptor beta chain was identified in a study of regulatory T cells in long-lasting Graves disease. Sample time point: newly diagnosed GD, antithyroid drugs for less than 3 months. PBMC RNA served as the TCR library source. The authors drew patients from an endocrinology department in Xi'an, China. A remark on this clonotype: A read error may explain this, as a much larger clone is one base away.

The J segment lost 5 bases and the V segment lost 4 bases, leaving 7 bases of the junction unmatched. The CDR3 spans 15 residues. According to the study, TCR beta libraries were built with iRepertoire HTBI primers and CDR3-region Arm-PCR. TCRdb reanalysed the multiplex PCR reads using MiXCR and keeps one entry per CDR3 protein. The repertoire holds around 500,000 distinct CDR3 sequences, with 13% as singletons. Another study also made use of these data, one on T cells in Graves' hyperthyroidism and ophthalmopathy. From that second work: A first-round RT-PCR of the TCR CDR3 used the HTBI primer set. Clonotypes that were expanded in thyroid above 0.001 mostly appeared in blood too.

This clonotype originated in a man between 25 and 39 years old with Graves disease. This chain links TRBV12-3 or TRBV12-4 with TRBJ2-7, with TRBD1 matching over 11 bases. The sequences come from peripheral blood mononuclear cells (PBMCs), collected at new diagnosis, from a patient treated with antithyroid drugs. The CDR3, as DNA: TGTGCCAGCAGTTCCGGACAGGGGGCGATTGACGAGCAGTACTTC. Translating gives CASSSGQGAIDEQYF.